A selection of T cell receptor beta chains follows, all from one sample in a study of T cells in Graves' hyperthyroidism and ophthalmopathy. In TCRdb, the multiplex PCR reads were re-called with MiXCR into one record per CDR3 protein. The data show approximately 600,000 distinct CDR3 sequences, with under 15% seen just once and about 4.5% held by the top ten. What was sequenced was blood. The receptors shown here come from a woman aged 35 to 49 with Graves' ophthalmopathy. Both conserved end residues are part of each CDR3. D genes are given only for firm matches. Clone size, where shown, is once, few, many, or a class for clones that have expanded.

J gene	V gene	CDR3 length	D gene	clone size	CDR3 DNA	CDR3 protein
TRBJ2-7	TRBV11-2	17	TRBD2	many	TGTGCCAGCAGCTTATGGACTAGCGGGAATACTGCCTACGAGCAGTACTTC	CASSLWTSGNTAYEQYF
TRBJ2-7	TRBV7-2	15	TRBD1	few	TGTGCCAGCAGCTTAGAGGACAGGGGTGTCCTCGAGCAGTACTTC	CASSLEDRGVLEQYF
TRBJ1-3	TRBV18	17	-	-	TGTGCCAGCTCACCTTTTCGACAGGCAAGCTCTGGAAACACCATATATTTT	CASSPFRQASSGNTIYF
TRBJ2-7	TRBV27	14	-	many	TGTGCCAGCAGCCACCGCCAGGGCTCCTACGAGCAGTACTTC	CASSHRQGSYEQYF
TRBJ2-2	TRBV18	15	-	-	TGTGCCAGCTCACCGTCGAAGGGAAGGTTCGGGGAGCTGTTTTTT	CASSPSKGRFGELFF
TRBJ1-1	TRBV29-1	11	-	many	TGCAGCTCCAGAGAGAACACTGAAGCTTTCTTT	CSSRENTEAFF
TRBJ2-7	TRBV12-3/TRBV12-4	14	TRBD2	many	TGTGCCAGCAGTTCTGCGGGAGGAATGTACGAGCAGTACTTC	CASSSAGGMYEQYF
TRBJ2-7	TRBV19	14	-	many	TGTGCCAGTAGACCCGGGACGGATCCCTACGAGCAGTACTTC	CASRPGTDPYEQYF
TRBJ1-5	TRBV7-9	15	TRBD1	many	TGTGCCAGCAGCGCAGGGACAGGTGGGCGTCAGCCCCAGCATTTT	CASSAGTGGRQPQHF
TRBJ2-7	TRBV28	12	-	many	TGTGCCAGCAGTTTACCCCGGAGCGAGCAGTACTTC	CASSLPRSEQYF
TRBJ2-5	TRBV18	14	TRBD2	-	TGTGCCAGCTCACCCCGACTAGCCGTCGAGACCCAGTACTTC	CASSPRLAVETQYF
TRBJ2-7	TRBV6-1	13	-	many	TGTGCCAGCGGGGACGGGAACTCCTACGAGCAGTACTTC	CASGDGNSYEQYF
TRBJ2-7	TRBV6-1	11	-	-	TGTGCCAGCGAGTATTCCTACGAGCAGTACTTC	CASEYSYEQYF
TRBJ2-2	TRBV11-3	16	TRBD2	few	TGTGCCAGCAGCTCGGGACTAGCGGTTGTAACCGGGGAGCTGTTTTTT	CASSSGLAVVTGELFF
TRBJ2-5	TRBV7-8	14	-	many	TGTGCCAGCAGCCAAGGCGGGGTGGAAGAGACCCAGTACTTC	CASSQGGVEETQYF
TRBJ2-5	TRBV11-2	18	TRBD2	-	TGTGCCAGCAGCTTTACTAGCGGCCAAACAACCTTACAAGAGACCCAGTACTTC	CASSFTSGQTTLQETQYF
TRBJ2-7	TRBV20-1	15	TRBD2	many	TGCAGTGCTATCCGTCTAGCGGGAGGGCGTAGCGAGCAGTACTTC	CSAIRLAGGRSEQYF
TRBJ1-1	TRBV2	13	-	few	TGTGCCAGCAGTAGCGGCAGGGACGCTGAAGCTTTCTTT	CASSSGRDAEAFF
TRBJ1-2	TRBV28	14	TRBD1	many	TGTGCCAGCAGCCCCGGGACAGGGTCCTATGGCTACACCTTC	CASSPGTGSYGYTF
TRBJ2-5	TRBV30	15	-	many	TGTGCCTGGAGTGTCGCAGGGGACCTGCAAGAGACCCAGTACTTC	CAWSVAGDLQETQYF
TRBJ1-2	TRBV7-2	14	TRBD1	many	TGTGCCAGCAGCTTAGCGGACAGGGTCCGTGGCTACACCTTC	CASSLADRVRGYTF
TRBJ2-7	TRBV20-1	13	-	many	TGCAGTGCTAGTGACAGGACCTCCTACGAGCAGTACTTC	CSASDRTSYEQYF
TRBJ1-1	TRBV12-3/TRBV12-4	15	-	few	TGTGCCAGCAGTTTATGGGAGATACTATCCAATGAAGCTTTCTTT	CASSLWEILSNEAFF
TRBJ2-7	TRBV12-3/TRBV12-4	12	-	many	TGTGCCAGCAGTTTGAGGACCTACGAGCAGTACTTC	CASSLRTYEQYF
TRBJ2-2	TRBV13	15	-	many	TGTGCCAGCAGCTTGCGACTGATGAACACCGGGGAGCTGTTTTTT	CASSLRLMNTGELFF
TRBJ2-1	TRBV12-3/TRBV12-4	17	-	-	TGTGCCAGCAGCCTCCGAGGGAGAGGGAGGCCATACAATGAGCAGTTCTTC	CASSLRGRGRPYNEQFF
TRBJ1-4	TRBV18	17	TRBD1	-	TGTGCCAGCTCACCGCGTCCCGGGACAGATTATAATGAAAAACTGTTTTTT	CASSPRPGTDYNEKLFF
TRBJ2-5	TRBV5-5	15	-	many	TGTGCCAGCAGCTTGCTTCCAGTGGGCCGGGAGACCCAGTACTTC	CASSLLPVGRETQYF
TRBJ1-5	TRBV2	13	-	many	TGTGCCAGCAGTGACAGTTACAATCAGCCCCAGCATTTT	CASSDSYNQPQHF
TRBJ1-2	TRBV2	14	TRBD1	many	TGTGCCAGCAGTGACGGGACAGGGATTGGAGGCTACACCTTC	CASSDGTGIGGYTF
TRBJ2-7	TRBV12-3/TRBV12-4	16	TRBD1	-	TGTGCCAGCAGTCTGGGGTCGGGACAGATCTCCTACGAGCAGTACTTC	CASSLGSGQISYEQYF
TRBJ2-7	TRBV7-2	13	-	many	TGTGCCAGCAGCTTAAACACCTACTACGAGCAGTACTTC	CASSLNTYYEQYF
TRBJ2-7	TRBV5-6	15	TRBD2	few	TGTGCCAGCAGCTGGGGACTAGAAGACTCCTACGAGCAGTACTTC	CASSWGLEDSYEQYF
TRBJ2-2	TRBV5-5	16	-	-	TGTGCCAGCAGTTTGCTCAGAGGGGCCGACACCGGGGAGCTGTTTTTT	CASSLLRGADTGELFF
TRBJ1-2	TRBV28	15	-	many	TGTGCCACAAACGACTACCAGAAAGCTAACTATGGCTACACCTTC	CATNDYQKANYGYTF
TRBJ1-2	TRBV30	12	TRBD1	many	TGTGCCTTGACAGGGTTCGGCTATGGCTACACCTTC	CALTGFGYGYTF
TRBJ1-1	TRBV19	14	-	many	TGTGCCAGTAGTATAGAACGGGCAGGCACTGAAGCTTTCTTT	CASSIERAGTEAFF
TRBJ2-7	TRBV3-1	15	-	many	TGTGCCAGCAGCCAAGATTATAGAGTCCCCTACGAGCAGTACTTC	CASSQDYRVPYEQYF
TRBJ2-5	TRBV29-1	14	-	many	TGCAGCGTAGTCCGCGCAGGGTCCGTGGAGACCCAGTACTTC	CSVVRAGSVETQYF
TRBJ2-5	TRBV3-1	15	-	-	TGTGCCAGCAGCCAAGACCGAGCTGGGATGGAGACCCAGTACTTC	CASSQDRAGMETQYF
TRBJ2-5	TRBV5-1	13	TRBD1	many	TGCGCCAGCAGCGGTGACAGGGAAGAGACCCAGTACTTC	CASSGDREETQYF
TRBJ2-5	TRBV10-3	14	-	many	TGTGCCATCAGTACGGGGGGCCTCCAAGAGACCCAGTACTTC	CAISTGGLQETQYF
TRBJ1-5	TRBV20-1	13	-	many	TGCAGTGCTTACCTAACCAATTCCCAGCCCCAGCATTTT	CSAYLTNSQPQHF
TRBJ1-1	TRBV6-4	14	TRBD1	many	TGTGCCAGCAGACAGGGGGCAAGGAACACTGAAGCTTTCTTT	CASRQGARNTEAFF
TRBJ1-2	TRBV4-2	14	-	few	TGTGCCAGCAGCACCGTACAGCTGGACTATGGCTACACCTTC	CASSTVQLDYGYTF
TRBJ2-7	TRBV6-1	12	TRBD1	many	TGTGCCAGCAGTCATACAGGGGGCTGGCAGTACTTC	CASSHTGGWQYF
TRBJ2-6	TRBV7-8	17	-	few	TGTGCCAGCAGCTCCGCGCCCCGGGACGCCGGGGCCAACGTCCTGACTTTC	CASSSAPRDAGANVLTF
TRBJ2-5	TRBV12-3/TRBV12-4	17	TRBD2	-	TGTGCCAGCACCCCTGGCGGCTCAGCACTAGCGGGAGGGACCCAGTACTTC	CASTPGGSALAGGTQYF